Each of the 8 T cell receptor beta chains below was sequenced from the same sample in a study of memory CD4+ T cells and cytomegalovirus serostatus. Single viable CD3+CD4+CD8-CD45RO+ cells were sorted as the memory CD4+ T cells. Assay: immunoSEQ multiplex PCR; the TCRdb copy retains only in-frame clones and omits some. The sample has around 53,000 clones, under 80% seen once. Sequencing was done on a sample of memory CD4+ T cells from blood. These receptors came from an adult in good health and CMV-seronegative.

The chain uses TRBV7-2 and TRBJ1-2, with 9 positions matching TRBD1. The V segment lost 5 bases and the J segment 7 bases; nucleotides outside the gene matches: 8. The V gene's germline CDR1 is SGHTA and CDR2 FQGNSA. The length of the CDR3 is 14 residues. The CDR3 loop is CASSQTGQGIGYTF. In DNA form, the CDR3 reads TGTGCCAGCAGCCAGACGGGACAGGGAATTGGCTACACCTTC.

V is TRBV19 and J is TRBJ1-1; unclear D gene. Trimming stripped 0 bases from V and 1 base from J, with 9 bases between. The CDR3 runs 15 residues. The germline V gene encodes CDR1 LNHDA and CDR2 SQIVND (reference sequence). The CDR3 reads CASSIDHAANTEAFF. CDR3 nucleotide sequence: TGTGCCAGTAGTATAGATCATGCGGCGAACACTGAAGCTTTCTTT.

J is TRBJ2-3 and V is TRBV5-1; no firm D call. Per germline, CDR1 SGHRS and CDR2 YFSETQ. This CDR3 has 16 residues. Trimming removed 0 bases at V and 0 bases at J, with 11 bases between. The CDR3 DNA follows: TGCGCCAGCAGCTTGGGGCATATGATGAGCACAGATACGCAGTATTTT. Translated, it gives CASSLGHMMSTDTQYF.

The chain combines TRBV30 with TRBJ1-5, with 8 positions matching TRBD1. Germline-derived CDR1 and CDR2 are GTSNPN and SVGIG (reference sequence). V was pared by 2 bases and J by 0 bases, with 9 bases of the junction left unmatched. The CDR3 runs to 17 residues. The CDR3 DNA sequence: TGTGCCTGGAGTCAGGGGGACAGGCTGAATAGCAATCAGCCCCAGCATTTT. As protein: CAWSQGDRLNSNQPQHF.

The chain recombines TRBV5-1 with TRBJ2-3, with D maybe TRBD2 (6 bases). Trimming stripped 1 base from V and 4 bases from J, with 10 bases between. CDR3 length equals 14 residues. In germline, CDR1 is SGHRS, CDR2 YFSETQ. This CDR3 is CASSLSTGADTQYF. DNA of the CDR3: TGCGCCAGCAGCTTGTCAACGGGAGCAGATACGCAGTATTTT.

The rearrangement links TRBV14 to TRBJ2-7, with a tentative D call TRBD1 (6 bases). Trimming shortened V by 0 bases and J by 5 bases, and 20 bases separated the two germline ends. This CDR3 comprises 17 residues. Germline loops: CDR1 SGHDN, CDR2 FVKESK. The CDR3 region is CASSQDEGFYRAHEQYF. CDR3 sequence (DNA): TGTGCCAGCAGCCAAGATGAGGGGTTTTACAGGGCGCACGAGCAGTACTTC.

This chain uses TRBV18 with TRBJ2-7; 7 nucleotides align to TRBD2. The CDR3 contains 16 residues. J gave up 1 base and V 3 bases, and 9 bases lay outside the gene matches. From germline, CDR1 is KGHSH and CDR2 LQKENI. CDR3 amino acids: CASSPKIAGGSYEQYF. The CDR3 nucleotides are TGTGCCAGCTCACCCAAAATAGCGGGTGGGTCCTACGAGCAGTACTTC.

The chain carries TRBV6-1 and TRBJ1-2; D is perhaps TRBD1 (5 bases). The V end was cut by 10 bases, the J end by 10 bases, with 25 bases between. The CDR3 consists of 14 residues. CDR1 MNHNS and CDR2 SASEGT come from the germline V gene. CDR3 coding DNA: TGTGCCACCTTTTTTCCGGGACGCCCTAAGGACTACACCTTC. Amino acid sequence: CATFFPGRPKDYTF.